This TCR beta chain was sequenced in a study of cytomegalovirus exposure and HLA in healthy donors. Overall study results and limits: Accurate prediction of HLA-A and HLA-B alleles (for most subjects) was reportedly achieved from TCR beta sequences. Investigators reported 150 to 200 TCR beta chains as tied to cytomegalovirus. In an earlier analysis, about 87% or about 30%: the productive usage of most TCR beta V segments.

Donors consisted of healthy bone marrow donors. Note on this clone: The antigen remains unidentified.

PCR involved 60 Vbeta and 13 Jbeta primers. Here immunoSEQ multiplex PCR was the method, and the copy in TCRdb shows in-frame clones only, minus some. The repertoire holds some 140,000 clones, with about 80% as singletons. CDR3 length equals 18 residues. CDR1 and CDR2 (germline): SQVTM, ANQGSEA. V gave up 3 bases and J gave up 4 bases, with 26 bases separating them. This sequence joins TRBV29-1 and TRBJ2-3; D might be TRBD2 (6 bases). The clonotype was recovered from a male donor in good health and CMV-seropositive. The material sequenced was PBMCs. The CDR3 DNA follows: TGCAGCGTTGAGGGTGACTTTAGGTGGGAGGCCTCCCCAGATACGCAGTATTTT. Its protein is CSVEGDFRWEASPDTQYF.